This TCR beta chain appears in the sequencing data of a study of blood T cell repertoires in COVID-19. For the study at large: Both acute and convalescent COVID-19 samples were obtained from the United States, Italy and Spain. Sources were T cells, B-cell-depleted T cells, or PBMCs; the material itself was cDNA or gDNA.

The sample holds one count of this clone. This CDR3 has 13 residues. The germline gives CDR1 SGHRS, CDR2 YFSETQ. Trimming cost V 0 bases and J 6 bases, with 9 bases left between them. Source study methods: The assay estimated nucleated cells by amplifying reference gene primers. The method was immunoSEQ multiplex PCR; TCRdb's version includes in-frame clones alone and lacks a portion of them. The DNA was the basis for D and trimming; V, J and clone size are from that table. This table holds about 20,000 clones, approximately 91% found once. Sequencing was done on a sample of peripheral blood. This chain joins TRBV5-1 and TRBJ1-2; TRBD1 might be the D (6 bases). This clonotype was obtained from a human donor in a cohort sampled during active COVID-19. The CDR3 region is CASSLAGGDGYTF. The CDR3, as DNA: TGCGCCAGCAGCTTGGCGGGGGGCGATGGCTACACCTTC.